The 30 T cell receptor beta chains listed next were all sequenced from one sample in a study of shared clonotypes between healthy human individuals. Using immunoSEQ multiplex PCR, the repertoire was profiled, and TCRdb retains in-frame clones only, with some absent. The sample holds about 1 million clones, about 75% seen once. Sequencing was done on a sample of memory CD4+ T cells sorted from blood. The subset here: CD45RA-negative fraction. These receptors all stem from a man younger than 30 in good health.

The J gene is TRBJ2-7, the V gene TRBV7-9; no clear D. Trimming cost V 4 bases and J 4 bases, with 8 bases left between them. The CDR3 runs to 12 residues. CDR1 is SEHNR, CDR2 FQNEAQ, per germline (reference sequence). The CDR3 nucleotides are TGTGCCAGCAGCTCCTCCCCATACGAGCAGTACTTC. This sequence encodes CASSSSPYEQYF.

V is TRBV19 and J is TRBJ1-1, with D perhaps matching TRBD1 (5 bases). Germline V gene data show CDR1 as LNHDA and CDR2 as SQIVND (reference sequence). The CDR3 sequence is 12 residues long. Trimming stripped 10 bases from V and 0 bases from J, with 9 bases between. CDR3: CATGGLNTEAFF. The CDR3 region has the DNA TGTGCCACCGGGGGGTTGAACACTGAAGCTTTCTTT.

A single count supports this clone. The genes are TRBV7-2 and TRBJ1-4; 11 nucleotides agree with TRBD1. The CDR3 runs to 15 residues. The germline gives CDR1 SGHTA, CDR2 FQGNSA. Losses at the gene ends were 5 bases for V and 7 bases for J; bases not matched to a gene: 6. The CDR3 protein is CASSPGDRGSEKLFF. DNA of the CDR3: TGTGCCAGCAGCCCCGGGGACAGGGGGAGTGAAAAACTGTTTTTT.

The chain uses TRBV2 and TRBJ1-1, with D possibly matching TRBD1 (6 bases). Trimming cost V 6 bases and J 7 bases, with 9 bases left between them. CDR3 size: 11 residues. The germline CDR1 and CDR2 sequences are SNHLY and FYNNEI. Written as DNA, the CDR3 is TGTGCCAGCAGCGGACAGTTTGAAGCTTTCTTT. Translation: CASSGQFEAFF.

The V gene is TRBV30, the J gene TRBJ2-7; 9 bases map to TRBD1. The J segment lost 3 bases and the V segment lost 0 bases, leaving 6 bases of the junction unmatched. CDR3 length: 15 residues. The germline CDR1 and CDR2 sequences are GTSNPN and SVGIG (reference sequence). This chain's CDR3 is CAWSVVGQGIYEQYF. CDR3 DNA sequence: TGTGCCTGGAGTGTCGTCGGACAGGGGATCTACGAGCAGTACTTC.

The J gene is TRBJ2-5, the V gene TRBV5-1; TRBD1 aligns across 10 bases. Germline V CDR1 and CDR2: SGHRS, YFSETQ. Unmatched junction bases numbered 4, after V lost 4 bases and J lost 4 bases. The CDR3 extends over 14 amino acids. CDR3: CASSVGQGRETQYF. The CDR3 DNA follows: TGCGCCAGCAGCGTGGGACAGGGGCGAGAGACCCAGTACTTC.

V and J are TRBV19 and TRBJ1-1, with 7 bases aligning to TRBD1. J lost 0 bases, V lost 3 bases, and 1 base had no gene match. The CDR3 is 14 amino acids. Germline CDR1 reads LNHDA; CDR2 reads SQIVND (reference sequence). The CDR3: CASSMGQLNTEAFF. CDR3 DNA sequence: TGTGCCAGTAGTATGGGACAGCTGAACACTGAAGCTTTCTTT.

This sequence joins TRBV5-1 and TRBJ1-4; 8 bases are shared with TRBD1. This CDR3 has 15 amino acids. Per germline, CDR1 SGHRS and CDR2 YFSETQ. The V segment lost 4 bases and the J segment 2 bases; nucleotides outside the gene matches: 4. The CDR3 protein is CASSTWTGTNEKLFF. DNA of the CDR3: TGCGCCAGCAGCACCTGGACAGGGACTAATGAAAAACTGTTTTTT.

This clone was detected a few times. The rearrangement links TRBV9 to TRBJ1-1, with 7 bases identical to TRBD1. CDR1 is SGDLS and CDR2 is YYNGEE in the germline V gene. The V segment lost 7 bases and the J segment 6 bases; nucleotides outside the gene matches: 9. CDR3 length: 13 residues. The CDR3 spells CASAGGIDAEAFF. As DNA, the CDR3 is TGTGCCAGCGCAGGGGGAATCGACGCTGAAGCTTTCTTT.

The chain carries TRBV5-1 and TRBJ2-3, with TRBD1 matching 7 bases. Losses at the gene ends were 3 bases for V and 5 bases for J; bases not matched to a gene: 12. The CDR3 runs to 16 residues. The germline CDR1 and CDR2 sequences are SGHRS and YFSETQ. In DNA, the CDR3 is TGCGCCAGCAGCTGGGGACCTACAGGGGCGGGAGATACGCAGTATTTT. This sequence encodes CASSWGPTGAGDTQYF.

The rearrangement links TRBV28 to TRBJ1-4; D is undetermined. The CDR3 is made up of 15 amino acids. Germline assignment: CDR1 MDHEN and CDR2 SYDVKM. The V and J ends lost 3 bases and 6 bases respectively, with 14 bases between them. CDR3 DNA sequence: TGTGCCAGCAGTTTCGAGGGAGGTGGGGATGAAAAACTGTTTTTT. It translates to CASSFEGGGDEKLFF.

The chain uses TRBV27 and TRBJ2-7; 7 positions agree with TRBD1. CDR1 and CDR2 (germline): MNHEY, SMNVEV (reference sequence). V shed 6 bases and J 3 bases; nucleotides not matched to a gene: 11. CDR3 size: 15 residues. The CDR3 DNA reads as TGTGCCAGCAGGATCCAGGCAGGGGGTGGCTACGAGCAGTACTTC. Translation: CASRIQAGGGYEQYF.

This chain joins TRBV5-1 and TRBJ1-3; no firm D call. CDR3 length: 15 residues. Per germline, CDR1 SGHRS and CDR2 YFSETQ. Between the trimmed V and J ends, which lost 4 bases and 3 bases, there was a span of 14 bases. The CDR3 nucleotides read TGCGCCAGCAGCCTGGGCCCAGGTGGTGGAAACACCATATATTTT. Translation: CASSLGPGGGNTIYF. Together with reference TRBV5-1 and TRBJ1-3, the CDR3 gives the full variable domain: KAGVTQTPRYLIKTRGQQVTLSCSPISGHRSVSWYQQTPGQGLQFLFEYFSETQRNKGNFPGRFSGRQFSNSRSEMNVSTLELGDSALYLCASSLGPGGGNTIYFGEGSWLTVV.

This chain uses TRBV7-2 with TRBJ2-2, with TRBD1 matching 10 bases. The V segment lost 5 bases and the J segment 6 bases; nucleotides outside the gene matches: 6. The CDR3 runs to 15 residues. Germline V gene sequence: CDR1 SGHTA, CDR2 FQGNSA. The CDR3, as DNA: TGTGCCAGCAGCAAGGACAGGGGGATGGCCGGGGAGCTGTTTTTT. Protein sequence: CASSKDRGMAGELFF.

The chain is built from TRBV7-9 and TRBJ2-5, with 10 bases that match TRBD2. Per germline, CDR1 SEHNR and CDR2 FQNEAQ (reference sequence). Germline trimming cut 5 bases from V and 2 bases from J; bases unmatched to any gene: 5. The CDR3 runs to 15 residues. The CDR3, as DNA: TGTGCCAGCAGCCCAAGCGGGGGGGTACAAGAGACCCAGTACTTC. Its translation is CASSPSGGVQETQYF.

The V call is TRBV10-3, the J call TRBJ1-1; D is uncertain. The CDR3 is 11 amino acids. Trimming stripped 6 bases from V and 2 bases from J, with 4 bases between. Germline values: CDR1 ENHRY, CDR2 SYGVKD. The CDR3 coding sequence is TGTGCCATCAGGATCAACACTGAAGCTTTCTTT. It translates to CAIRINTEAFF.

The chain recombines TRBV5-6 with TRBJ1-1; TRBD1 matches 7 bases. This CDR3 has 14 amino acids. Germline CDR1 reads SGHDT; CDR2 reads YYEEEE. After removal of 1 base from V and 2 bases from J, the junction contained 2 bases not matched to a gene. CDR3 nucleotide sequence: TGTGCCAGCAGCTTGCCAGGGGGTAACACTGAAGCTTTCTTT. Amino acids: CASSLPGGNTEAFF.

V usage is TRBV7-2 and J usage is TRBJ2-7, with D unclear. Deletions cut 6 bases from V and 4 bases from J, with 13 bases between. The CDR3 loop spans 13 amino acids. The germline V gene encodes CDR1 SGHTA and CDR2 FQGNSA. The DNA of the CDR3 is TGTGCCAGCAGGGTCGCGGCACGGTACGAGCAGTACTTC. It specifies CASRVAARYEQYF. The full variable domain, its missing parts supplied by reference TRBV7-2 and TRBJ2-7, is GAGVSQSPSNKVTEKGKDVELRCDPISGHTALYWYRQSLGQGLEFLIYFQGNSAPDKSGLPSDRFSAERTGGSVSTLTIQRTQQEDSAVYLCASRVAARYEQYFGPGTRLTVT.

This clone came up a few times. The J gene is TRBJ2-7, the V gene TRBV4-2; D may correspond to TRBD1 or TRBD2 (6 bases each). V lost 8 bases, J lost 0 bases, and 20 bases lay in between. The CDR3 runs to 16 residues. Germline V gene data show CDR1 as LGHNA and CDR2 as YNFKEQ. The CDR3 DNA reads as TGTGCCAGCCGCCTGGACCCGGGGGCAAACTCCTACGAGCAGTACTTC. Protein: CASRLDPGANSYEQYF.

J is TRBJ2-5 and V is TRBV5-5; 12 bases match TRBD1. J lost 4 bases, V lost 5 bases, and 6 bases had no gene match. CDR3 length equals 15 residues. The germline CDR1 and CDR2 sequences are SGHKS and YYEKEE (reference sequence). CDR3 region: CASSSGTGGGETQYF. For the CDR3, the DNA is TGTGCCAGCAGTTCCGGGACAGGGGGCGGAGAGACCCAGTACTTC.

This clone was seen a single time. This chain uses TRBV7-9 with TRBJ1-4; weak D call: TRBD1 (6 bases). Between the trimmed V and J ends, which lost 7 bases and 4 bases, there was a span of 13 bases. Per the germline V gene, CDR1 is SEHNR and CDR2 is FQNEAQ (reference sequence). There are 14 residues in the CDR3. DNA for the CDR3: TGTGCCAGCAAGAATACAGGGAGTAATGAAAAACTGTTTTTT. The encoded protein is CASKNTGSNEKLFF.

The J gene is TRBJ1-1, the V gene TRBV28; 12 nucleotides line up with TRBD1. Germline CDR1 MDHEN, CDR2 SYDVKM. CDR3 size: 16 residues. V lost 5 bases to trimming and J lost 7 bases; unmatched junction nucleotides: 11. This CDR3 is CASSPLRDRGLGEAFF. The CDR3 DNA reads TGTGCCAGCAGTCCCCTCCGGGACAGGGGGCTGGGTGAAGCTTTCTTT.

Here the CDR3 reads CASSPRRAENTGELFF. CDR3 nucleotide sequence: TGTGCCAGCAGCCCCCGTCGGGCGGAGAACACCGGGGAGCTGTTTTTT. The V and J genes are TRBV9 and TRBJ2-2; D gene unclear. Germline loops: CDR1 SGDLS, CDR2 YYNGEE. The CDR3 is 16 residues long. Trimming cost V 4 bases and J 1 base, with 14 bases left between them. Together with reference TRBV9 and TRBJ2-2, the CDR3 gives the full variable domain: DSGVTQTPKHLITATGQRVTLRCSPRSGDLSVYWYQQSLDQGLQFLIQYYNGEERAKGNILERFSAQQFPDLHSELNLSSLELGDSALYFCASSPRRAENTGELFFGEGSRLTVL.

The J gene is TRBJ1-4, the V gene TRBV5-1, with D perhaps matching TRBD1 (5 bases). Germline CDR1 is SGHRS and CDR2 is YFSETQ. Trimming took 3 bases from V and 2 from J, leaving 11 bases between them. CDR3 length: 15 residues. Here the CDR3 DNA reads TGCGCCAGCAGCTCCCAGGGCCTTACTAATGAAAAACTGTTTTTT. Encoded protein: CASSSQGLTNEKLFF.

J is TRBJ1-2 and V is TRBV6-1; a possible D gene is TRBD1 (5 bases). Germline V gives CDR1 MNHNS, CDR2 SASEGT. Trimming left V 6 bases short and J 6 bases short, with 20 bases between. This CDR3 contains 15 residues. The CDR3 spells CASRRGTDPSDGYTF. The CDR3 DNA sequence: TGTGCCAGCAGGAGAGGGACGGACCCTAGCGATGGCTACACCTTC.

The sample holds one count of this clone. CDR3 residues: CSVRDTLFQPQHF. CDR3 DNA sequence: TGCAGCGTACGGGATACCCTCTTTCAGCCCCAGCATTTT. The rearrangement uses TRBV29-1 and TRBJ1-5; no definite D call. There are 13 residues in the CDR3. The V gene's germline CDR1 is SQVTM and CDR2 ANQGSEA. V was trimmed by 6 bases and J by 6 bases, leaving 15 bases between them.

The chain carries TRBV5-8 and TRBJ2-7; TRBD1 aligns across 10 bases. J gave up 3 bases and V 7 bases, and 4 bases lay outside the gene matches. This CDR3 is built from 13 residues. From germline, CDR1 is SGHTS and CDR2 YDEGEE. The CDR3 nucleotides are TGTGCCAGCGGCCGGGACAGGGGCTACGAGCAGTACTTC. Its translation: CASGRDRGYEQYF. The whole variable domain, remainder taken from reference TRBV5-8 and TRBJ2-7, is EAGVTQSPTHLIKTRGQQATLRCSPISGHTSVYWYQQALGLGLQFLLWYDEGEERNRGNFPPRFSGRQFPNYSSELNVNALELEDSALYLCASGRDRGYEQYFGPGTRLTVT.

The chain has TRBV6-5 and TRBJ2-7; 8 bases map to TRBD1. V lost 6 bases, J lost 6 bases, and 10 bases stayed unmatched. The length of the CDR3 is 14 residues. Germline V gene lookup returns CDR1 MNHEY and CDR2 SVGAGI. CDR3 bases: TGTGCCAGCAGCACAAGGACAGGGATCTCCGAGCAGTACTTC. It codes for CASSTRTGISEQYF.

V and J are TRBV6-1 and TRBJ1-5; D unclear. CDR1 and CDR2 (germline): MNHNS, SASEGT. Deletions cut 10 bases from V and 2 bases from J, with 12 bases between. The CDR3 has 13 amino acids. The CDR3 bases are TGTGCCACCAAGTGGGGTGGCAATCAGCCCCAGCATTTT. Amino acids: CATKWGGNQPQHF.

The CDR3 region has the DNA TGTGCCAGCAGTTACTGGGGGAACACCGGGGAGCTGTTTTTT. This translates into CASSYWGNTGELFF. The V call is TRBV6-5, the J call TRBJ2-2; D not certain. V was cut by 1 base and J by 1 base, with 4 bases left in between. Germline CDR1 is MNHEY and CDR2 is SVGAGI. The CDR3 loop spans 14 amino acids.